This paragraph covers one T cell receptor (beta chain) sequence. No base qualities exist here, and no much larger clone lies one base off it. The protocol used for the library was the immunoSEQ multiplex PCR assay. For most patients, genomic DNA was isolated with the Qiagen DNeasy Blood and Tissue Kit and shipped frozen to Adaptive Biotechnologies for TCR sequencing. For most patients, high-throughput TCR-beta CDR3 sequencing of genomic DNA was performed by Adaptive Biotechnologies. On the authors' methods: Adaptive's ImmunoSEQ software was the source of the TCR sequencing data for approximately 18 patients, while a few other patients were processed with MiXCR and VDJtools. To correct CD4 versus CD8 sorting errors, any sequence found in both subsets at a frequency ratio below 5:1 was removed. CDR3 nucleotide sequences shared by donor and recipient were removed because the origin of these sequences could not be assigned. To be classed as alloreactive, a clone needed at least 2-fold expansion over unstimulated cells and a minimum CFSE-low frequency of 0.002% (template counts) or 0.001% (read counts). Clones detected in sequenced pre-transplant spleen, lymph node, or MLR CFSE-low populations of the donor or recipient were defined as mappable. Cumulative frequency of alloreactive clones was calculated as a percentage of all sequences weighted by copy number. TCRdb's version of the immuneACCESS table is confined to in-frame rearrangements and falls short of the full clone set. An unresolved V gene accounts for under half of the shortfall where checked; the remainder is of unknown origin. From that table come the V and J calls and clone size; the DNA was used to work out D and trimming. The sample data list about 21,000 clones, and about 60% of these were observed just once. The top ten constitute approximately 0.93% of the sample.

This entry is derived from a study of graft-versus-host responses after intestinal transplantation (dated by TCRdb to the early 2020s). With regard to the full study: The transplants that recipients got were multivisceral, liver-intestinal, or isolated intestinal. To identify alloreactive clones, pre-transplant mixed lymphocyte reaction products were sequenced and then compared with unstimulated pre-transplant donor and recipient T cells. Of the 20 to 30 intestinal transplant recipients enrolled in the cohort, one of whom was a retransplant, a few patients without pretransplant specimens were excluded. All recipients received anti-thymocyte globulin induction followed by maintenance tacrolimus and steroids for three to four years. Bulk TCR-beta CDR3 sequencing was used to track graft-versus-host and host-versus-graft alloreactive T cell clones in the graft, circulation and bone marrow after intestinal transplantation. Instead of going to the commercial service, samples from a few later patients were sequenced in-house on an Illumina MiSeq and processed with MiXCR. Donor T cell macrochimerism was defined as a peak of at least 4% donor T cells among recipient peripheral blood mononuclear cells. Results and caveats for the whole study, not just this receptor: GvH clones were detected in recipient bone marrow, and some of these GvH clones were observed earlier in ileal mucosa or blood, consistent with an intestinal mucosal origin. High GvH to HvG T cell clonal ratios were observed in the allografts of patients with donor T cell macrochimerism. The relatively low number and heterogeneity of intestinal transplant patients limited the conclusions. Early after transplant, peak levels of circulating GvH clones were associated with declines in HvG clones.

The sample's time point label, decoded: cells obtained before transplantation from donor or recipient. In the mixed lymphocyte reactions, approximately 200,000 CFSE-labeled pre-transplant responders were plated with approximately 200,000 irradiated violet-dye-labeled stimulators and cultured for 5 to 6 days. Proliferating CD3+CD4+CFSE-low and CD3+CD8+CFSE-low responder cells were FACS-sorted on a BD Influx sorter after the mixed lymphocyte reaction. V and J lose 3 bases and 6 bases, and a span of 15 bases separates them. Taken from cysteine to phenylalanine, the CDR3 has 14 residues. The read is trimmed to its CDR3 DNA, 42 bases read in frame from base 1. CDR1 and CDR2, per the germline V gene, are MGHRA and YSYEKL.

The receptor's source is a human patient who received an intestinal transplant. The material sequenced was alloreactive CD4+ T cells from a mixed lymphocyte reaction culture, taken before intestinal transplant. Per the publication, the cell subset or site label means: CFSE-low proliferating T cells sorted from approximately 6-day pre-transplant mixed lymphocyte reaction (GvH or HvG direction). The chain couples TRBV4-1 to TRBJ2-7, and the D gene may be TRBD1, 5 bases matching. Read as DNA, the sequence is TGCGCCAGCAGCCAGAATGCGGTAAGGGGCGAGCAGTACTTC. Its translation is CASSQNAVRGEQYF.